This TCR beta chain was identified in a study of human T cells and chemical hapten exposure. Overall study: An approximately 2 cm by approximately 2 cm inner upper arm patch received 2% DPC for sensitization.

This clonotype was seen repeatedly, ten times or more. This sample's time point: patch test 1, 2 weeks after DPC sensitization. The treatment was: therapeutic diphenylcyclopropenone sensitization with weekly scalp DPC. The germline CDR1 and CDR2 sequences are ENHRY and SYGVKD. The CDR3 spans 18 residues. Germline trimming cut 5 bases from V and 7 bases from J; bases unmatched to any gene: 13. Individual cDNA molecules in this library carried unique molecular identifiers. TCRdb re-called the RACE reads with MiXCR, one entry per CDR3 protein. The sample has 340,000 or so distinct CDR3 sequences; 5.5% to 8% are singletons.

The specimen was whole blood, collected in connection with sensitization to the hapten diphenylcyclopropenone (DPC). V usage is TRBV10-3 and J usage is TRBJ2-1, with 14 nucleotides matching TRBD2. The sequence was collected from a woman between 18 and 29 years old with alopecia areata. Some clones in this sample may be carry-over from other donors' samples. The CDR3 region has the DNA TGTGCCATCAGTCCCGGACTAGCGGGGGGTCCCAGTCGAAATGAGCAGTTCTTC. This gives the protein CAISPGLAGGPSRNEQFF.